The source of this TCR beta chain is a study of blood T cell repertoires in COVID-19. Study overall: The samples span acute and convalescent COVID-19 from the United States, Italy and Spain. T cells, B-cell-depleted T cells, or PBMCs provided the cDNA or gDNA that served as material.

TCRdb's table, derived via immunoSEQ multiplex PCR, lists solely in-frame clones and lacks some. In the table there are 45,000 to 65,000 clones, roughly nine tenths of which are singletons. The CDR3 runs 16 residues. CDR1 is LGHDT, CDR2 YNNKEL, per germline (reference sequence). V shed 4 bases, J shed 0 bases, and the junction held 6 bases outside the gene matches. The TCR sequence derives from a man older than 75 in a cohort sampled during active COVID-19. J is TRBJ2-1 and V is TRBV3-1 (or the pseudogene TRBV3-2); 7 bases align to TRBD2. Sequencing was done on a sample of peripheral blood. This chain's CDR3 is CASSRMGGSSYNEQFF. The DNA for the CDR3 is TGTGCCAGCAGCCGCATGGGGGGGAGCTCCTACAATGAGCAGTTCTTC.